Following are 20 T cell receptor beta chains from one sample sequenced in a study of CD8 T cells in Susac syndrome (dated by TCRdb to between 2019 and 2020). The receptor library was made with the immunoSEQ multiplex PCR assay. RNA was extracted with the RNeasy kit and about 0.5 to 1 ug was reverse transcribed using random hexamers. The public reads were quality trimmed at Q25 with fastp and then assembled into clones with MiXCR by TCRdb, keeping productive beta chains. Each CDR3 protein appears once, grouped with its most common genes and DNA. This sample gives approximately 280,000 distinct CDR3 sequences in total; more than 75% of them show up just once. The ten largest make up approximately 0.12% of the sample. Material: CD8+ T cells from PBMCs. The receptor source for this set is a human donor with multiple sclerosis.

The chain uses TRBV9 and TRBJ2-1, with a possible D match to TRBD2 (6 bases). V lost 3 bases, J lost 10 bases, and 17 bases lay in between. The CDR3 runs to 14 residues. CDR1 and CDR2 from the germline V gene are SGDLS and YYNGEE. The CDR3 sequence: CASSARRLGPEQFF. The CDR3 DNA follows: TGTGCCAGCAGCGCCCGCCGACTAGGGCCGGAGCAGTTCTTC.

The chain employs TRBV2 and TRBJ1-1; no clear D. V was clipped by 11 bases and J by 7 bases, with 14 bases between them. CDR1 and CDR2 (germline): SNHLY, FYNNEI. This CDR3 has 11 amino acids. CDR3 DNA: TGTGCCGTAACAGAAACACGTGAAGCTTTCTTT. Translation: CAVTETREAFF.

CDR3 sequence: CASSPNPEGQGGTFF. In nucleotides, the CDR3 is TGTGCCAGCAGCCCGAACCCTGAGGGACAGGGTGGGACTTTCTTT. The chain links TRBV9 to TRBJ1-1; 9 positions agree with TRBD1. This CDR3 is 15 amino acids long. CDR1 is SGDLS and CDR2 is YYNGEE in the germline V gene. Trimming cost V 4 bases and J 12 bases; bases outside gene matches: 16. Combining the CDR3 with reference TRBV9 and TRBJ1-1 gives the whole variable domain DSGVTQTPKHLITATGQRVTLRCSPRSGDLSVYWYQQSLDQGLQFLIQYYNGEERAKGNILERFSAQQFPDLHSELNLSSLELGDSALYFCASSPNPEGQGGTFFGQGTRLTVV.

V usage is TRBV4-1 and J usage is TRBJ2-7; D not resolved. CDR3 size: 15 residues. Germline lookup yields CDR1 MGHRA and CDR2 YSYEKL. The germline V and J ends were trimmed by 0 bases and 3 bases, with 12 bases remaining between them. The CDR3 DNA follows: TGCGCCAGCAGCCAAGATCGGCAGGCGCTCTACGAGCAGTACTTC. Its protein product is CASSQDRQALYEQYF.

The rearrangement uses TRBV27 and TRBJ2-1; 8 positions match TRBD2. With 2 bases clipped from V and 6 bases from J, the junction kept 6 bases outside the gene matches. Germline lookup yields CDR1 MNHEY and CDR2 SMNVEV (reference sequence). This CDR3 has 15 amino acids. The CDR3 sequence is CASSLRGRISNEQFF. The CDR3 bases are TGTGCCAGCAGTTTACGCGGGAGGATTAGCAATGAGCAGTTCTTC.

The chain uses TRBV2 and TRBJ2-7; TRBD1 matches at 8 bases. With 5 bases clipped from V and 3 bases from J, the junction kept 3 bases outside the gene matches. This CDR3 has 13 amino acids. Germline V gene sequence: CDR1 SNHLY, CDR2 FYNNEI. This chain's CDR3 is CASSSRGLYEQYF. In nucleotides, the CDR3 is TGTGCCAGCAGTTCCAGGGGGCTCTACGAGCAGTACTTC.

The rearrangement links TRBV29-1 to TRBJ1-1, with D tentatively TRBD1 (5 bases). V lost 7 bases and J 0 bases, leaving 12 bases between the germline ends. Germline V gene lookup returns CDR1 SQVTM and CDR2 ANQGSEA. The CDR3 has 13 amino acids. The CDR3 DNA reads TGCAGCGCCCTCGGGGGTGTGAACACTGAAGCTTTCTTT. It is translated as CSALGGVNTEAFF.

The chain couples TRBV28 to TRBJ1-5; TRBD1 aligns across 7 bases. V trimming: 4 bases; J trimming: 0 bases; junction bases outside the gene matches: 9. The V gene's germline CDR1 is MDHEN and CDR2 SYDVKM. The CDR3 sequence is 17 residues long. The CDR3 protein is CASSWGQPRYSNQPQHF. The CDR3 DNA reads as TGTGCCAGCAGTTGGGGACAGCCACGTTATAGCAATCAGCCCCAGCATTTT.

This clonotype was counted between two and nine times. This CDR3 reads CASSPTGDEQFF. The CDR3, as DNA: TGTGCCAGCAGTCCGACAGGGGACGAGCAGTTCTTC. This rearrangement joins TRBV12-3 or TRBV12-4 to TRBJ2-1; 8 bases match TRBD1. V was pared by 5 bases and J by 10 bases, with 4 bases of the junction left unmatched. The CDR3 is 12 residues long.

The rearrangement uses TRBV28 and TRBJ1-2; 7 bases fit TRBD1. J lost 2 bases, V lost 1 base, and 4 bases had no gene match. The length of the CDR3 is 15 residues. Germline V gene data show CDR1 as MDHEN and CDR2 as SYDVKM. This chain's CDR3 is CASSLYKGANYGYTF. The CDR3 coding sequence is TGTGCCAGCAGTTTATATAAGGGGGCGAACTATGGCTACACCTTC.

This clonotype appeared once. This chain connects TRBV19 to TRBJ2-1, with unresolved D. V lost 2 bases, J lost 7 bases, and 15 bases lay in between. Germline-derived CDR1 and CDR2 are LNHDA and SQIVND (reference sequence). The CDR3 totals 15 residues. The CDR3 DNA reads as TGTGCCAGTAGTATATTCCCCTCGGCCGGAAATGAGCAGTTCTTC. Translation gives CASSIFPSAGNEQFF. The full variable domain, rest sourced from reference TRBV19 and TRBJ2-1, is DGGITQSPKYLFRKEGQNVTLSCEQNLNHDAMYWYRQDPGQGLRLIYYSQIVNDFQKGDIAEGYSVSREKKESFPLTVTSAQKNPTAFYLCASSIFPSAGNEQFFGPGTRLTVL.

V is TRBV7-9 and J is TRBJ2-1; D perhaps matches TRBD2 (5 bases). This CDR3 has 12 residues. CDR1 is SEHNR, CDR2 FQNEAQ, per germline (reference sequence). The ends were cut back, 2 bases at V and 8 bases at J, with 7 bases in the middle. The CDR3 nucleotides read TGTGCCAGCAGCTTAAATAGCGATGAGCAGTTCTTC. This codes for CASSLNSDEQFF.

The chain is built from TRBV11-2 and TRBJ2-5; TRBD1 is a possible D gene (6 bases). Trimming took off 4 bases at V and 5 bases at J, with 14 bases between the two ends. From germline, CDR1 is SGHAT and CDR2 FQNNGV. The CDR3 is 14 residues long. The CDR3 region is CASSSQGGSETQYF. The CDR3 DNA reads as TGTGCCAGCAGCTCACAGGGTGGAAGCGAGACCCAGTACTTC.

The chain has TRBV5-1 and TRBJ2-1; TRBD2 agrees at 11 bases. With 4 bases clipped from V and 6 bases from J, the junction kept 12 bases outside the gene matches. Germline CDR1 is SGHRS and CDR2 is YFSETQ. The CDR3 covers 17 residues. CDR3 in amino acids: CASSPTSGRFFLNEQFF. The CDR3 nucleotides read TGCGCCAGCAGCCCCACTAGCGGGAGATTCTTTCTCAATGAGCAGTTCTTC.

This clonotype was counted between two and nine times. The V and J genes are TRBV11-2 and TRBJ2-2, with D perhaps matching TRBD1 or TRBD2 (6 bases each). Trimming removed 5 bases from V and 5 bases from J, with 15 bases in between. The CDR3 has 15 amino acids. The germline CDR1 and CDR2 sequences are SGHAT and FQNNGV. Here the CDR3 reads CASSPGGQGTGELFF. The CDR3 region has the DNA TGTGCCAGCAGCCCCGGGGGCCAGGGAACCGGGGAGCTGTTTTTT. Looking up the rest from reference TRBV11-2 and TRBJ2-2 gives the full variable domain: EAGVAQSPRYKIIEKRQSVAFWCNPISGHATLYWYQQILGQGPKLLIQFQNNGVVDDSQLPKDRFSAERLKGVDSTLKIQPAKLEDSAVYLCASSPGGQGTGELFFGEGSRLTVL.

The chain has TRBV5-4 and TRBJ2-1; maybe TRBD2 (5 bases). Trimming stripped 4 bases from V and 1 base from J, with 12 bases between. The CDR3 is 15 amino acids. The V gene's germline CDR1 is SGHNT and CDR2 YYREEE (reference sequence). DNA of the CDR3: TGTGCCAGCAGCCAGGAGGACCGATCCTACAATGAGCAGTTCTTC. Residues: CASSQEDRSYNEQFF.

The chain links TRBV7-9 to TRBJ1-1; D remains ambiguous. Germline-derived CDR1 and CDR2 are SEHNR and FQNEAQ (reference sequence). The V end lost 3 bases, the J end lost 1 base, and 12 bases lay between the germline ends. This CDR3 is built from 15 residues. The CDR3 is CASSFLRIQNTEAFF. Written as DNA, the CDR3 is TGTGCCAGCAGCTTTCTCCGGATTCAGAACACTGAAGCTTTCTTT. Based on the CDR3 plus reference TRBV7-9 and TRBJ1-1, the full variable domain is DTGVSQNPRHKITKRGQNVTFRCDPISEHNRLYWYRQTLGQGPEFLTYFQNEAQLEKSRLLSDRFSAERPKGSFSTLEIQRTEQGDSAMYLCASSFLRIQNTEAFFGQGTRLTVV.

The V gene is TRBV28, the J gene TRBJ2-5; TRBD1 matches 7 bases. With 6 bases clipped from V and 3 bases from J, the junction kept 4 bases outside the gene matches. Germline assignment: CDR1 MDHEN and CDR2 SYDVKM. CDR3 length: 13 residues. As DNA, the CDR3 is TGTGCCAGCAGCGACAGGGTGGAAGAGACCCAGTACTTC. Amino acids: CASSDRVEETQYF. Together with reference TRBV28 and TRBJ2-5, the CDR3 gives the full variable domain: DVKVTQSSRYLVKRTGEKVFLECVQDMDHENMFWYRQDPGLGLRLIYFSYDVKMKEKGDIPEGYSVSREKKERFSLILESASTNQTSMYLCASSDRVEETQYFGPGTRLLVL.

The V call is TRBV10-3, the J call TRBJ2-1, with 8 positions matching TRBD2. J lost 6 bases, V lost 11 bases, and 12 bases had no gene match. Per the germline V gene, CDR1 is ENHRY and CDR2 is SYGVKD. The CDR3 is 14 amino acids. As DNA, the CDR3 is TGTGCCTCAGCGGCGGGAGGTCGGGGCAATGAGCAGTTCTTC. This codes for CASAAGGRGNEQFF.

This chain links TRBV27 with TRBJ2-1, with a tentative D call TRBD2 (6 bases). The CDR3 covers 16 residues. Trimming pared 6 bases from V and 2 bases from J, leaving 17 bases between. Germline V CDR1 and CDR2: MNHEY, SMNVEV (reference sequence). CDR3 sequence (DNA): TGTGCCAGCAGCTTAAAAGCGGGCACCCCCTACAATGAGCAGTTCTTC. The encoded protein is CASSLKAGTPYNEQFF.